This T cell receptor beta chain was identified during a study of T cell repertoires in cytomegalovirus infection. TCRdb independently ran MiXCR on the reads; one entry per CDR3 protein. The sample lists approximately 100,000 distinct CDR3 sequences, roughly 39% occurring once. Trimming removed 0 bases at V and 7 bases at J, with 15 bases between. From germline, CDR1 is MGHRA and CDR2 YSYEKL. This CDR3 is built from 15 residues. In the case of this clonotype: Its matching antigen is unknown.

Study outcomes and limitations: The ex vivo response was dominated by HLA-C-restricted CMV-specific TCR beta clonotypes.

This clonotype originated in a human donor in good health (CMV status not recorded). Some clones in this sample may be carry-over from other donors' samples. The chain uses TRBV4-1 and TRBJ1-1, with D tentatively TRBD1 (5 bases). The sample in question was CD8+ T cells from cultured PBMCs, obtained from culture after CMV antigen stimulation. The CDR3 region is CASSQDGQGNYEAFF. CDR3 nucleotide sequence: TGCGCCAGCAGCCAAGATGGGCAGGGAAATTATGAAGCTTTCTTT.